The 5 T cell receptor beta chains below all came from one sample that was sequenced in a study of cytomegalovirus exposure and HLA in healthy donors. Sequencing used immunoSEQ multiplex PCR; TCRdb keeps in-frame clones, though not all of them. The profile shows around 150,000 clones, 85% of them singletons. The sequencing input was PBMCs. The receptor source for this set is a man aged 25 to 40 in good health and CMV-seropositive.

The CDR3 here is CASSVGENGGAKNIQYF. The CDR3, as DNA: TGTGCCAGCAGCGTTGGGGAGAATGGCGGTGCCAAAAACATTCAGTACTTC. The V call is TRBV9, the J call TRBJ2-4; D is perhaps TRBD2 (5 bases). Trimming stripped 2 bases from V and 1 base from J, with 16 bases between. The CDR3 sequence is 17 residues long. Germline V gene lookup returns CDR1 SGDLS and CDR2 YYNGEE.

V usage is TRBV6-1 and J usage is TRBJ1-2; possible D gene TRBD1, 5 bases. CDR1 and CDR2 (germline): MNHNS, SASEGT. V was clipped by 6 bases and J by 2 bases, with 13 bases between them. This CDR3 is 14 amino acids long. The CDR3 DNA reads as TGTGCCAGCAGGGCAGGGAGGGAGAACTATGGCTACACCTTC. Protein: CASRAGRENYGYTF.

V usage is TRBV18 and J usage is TRBJ2-7; 10 nucleotides align to TRBD1. With V trimmed by 6 bases and J by 0 bases, 5 bases remained unmatched. The CDR3 totals 15 residues. Germline V gene lookup returns CDR1 KGHSH and CDR2 LQKENI. The CDR3 loop reads CASSSGQGSSYEQYF. CDR3 DNA: TGTGCCAGCTCTTCGGGACAGGGGAGCTCCTACGAGCAGTACTTC.

This sequence joins TRBV27 and TRBJ2-3; TRBD2 agrees at 16 bases. CDR3 length: 16 residues. The V segment lost 8 bases and the J segment 4 bases; nucleotides outside the gene matches: 6. Per germline, CDR1 MNHEY and CDR2 SMNVEV (reference sequence). CDR3 amino acids: CASRPGTSGGADTQYF. Written as DNA, the CDR3 is TGTGCCAGCCGTCCCGGGACTAGCGGGGGGGCAGATACGCAGTATTTT.

The chain uses TRBV6-6 and TRBJ1-3, with no clear D. Germline V lookup: CDR1 MNHNY, CDR2 SVGAGI (reference sequence). This CDR3 has 15 amino acids. V lost 5 bases and J lost 4, with 15 bases in between. Here the CDR3 reads CASSTGVRLGNTIYF. The CDR3, as DNA: TGTGCCAGCAGTACCGGGGTTCGGCTAGGAAACACCATATATTTT.